This T cell receptor (beta chain) was recovered during a study of cytotoxic CD8 clonotypes in ibrutinib-treated CLL. Using immunoSEQ multiplex PCR, the repertoire was profiled, and TCRdb retains in-frame clones only, with some absent. This table has about 68,000 clones, about 63% appearing once. The specimen was PBMCs, collected after 12 months of ibrutinib treatment. The source of this sequence is a human donor with chronic lymphocytic leukemia.

CDR3 residues: CASSLAVNSNQPQHF. Written as DNA, the CDR3 is TGTGCCAGCAGCTTAGCAGTAAATAGCAATCAGCCCCAGCATTTT. This rearrangement joins TRBV7-8 to TRBJ1-5; no definite D call. Germline V CDR1 and CDR2: SGHVS, FQNEAQ. This CDR3 region has 15 residues. Trimming cost V 0 bases and J 0 bases, with 6 bases left between them.